This TCR beta chain was obtained from a study of T cell responses to AZD1222 COVID-19 vaccine. Findings and caveats of the study: Sampling that yielded the repertoires occurred only after the peak T cell response. The study found Spike-specific TCR breadth and depth rose after two AZD1222 doses. Variant regions that are unmutated are reportedly the target of nearly half of spike-specific TCRs. It should be noted that donors were predominantly white British and more often female, and clonal diversity was possibly underestimated.

Repertoires were generated with immunoSEQ multiplex PCR, while TCRdb's copy carries only in-frame clones and drops some. The repertoire holds more than 60,000 clones, with roughly 85% as singletons. Comment on this clone: Its antigen is not known.

Trimming removed 1 base at V and 7 bases at J, with 2 bases between. The CDR3 totals 11 residues. This specimen was peripheral blood, taken on day 0 of AZD1222 vaccination. The TCR comes from an adult in good health. The rearrangement uses TRBV12-3 or TRBV12-4 and TRBJ1-3; no definite D call. The DNA of the CDR3 is TGTGCCAGCAGTTTAGACAACACCATATATTTT. This sequence encodes CASSLDNTIYF.